This TCR beta chain was sequenced during a study of T cell repertoires in cytomegalovirus infection. Germline loops: CDR1 SGDLS, CDR2 YYNGEE. CDR3 size: 14 residues. V lost 3 bases and J 2 bases, leaving 11 bases between the germline ends. This clonotype was counted between two and nine times. TCRdb analysed the reads with MiXCR anew, one entry per CDR3 protein. Of roughly 310,000 distinct CDR3 sequences listed, about a sixth are singletons. The J gene is TRBJ2-5, the V gene TRBV9; D uncertain. What was sequenced was PBMCs. The sequence was obtained from a human donor in good health (CMV status not recorded). Some clones in this sample may be carry-over from other donors' samples. In DNA, the CDR3 is TGTGCCAGCAGCGGCTCAGTTCCTCAAGAGACCCAGTACTTC. It translates to CASSGSVPQETQYF.